The 26 T cell receptor beta chains reported below all come from one sample, sequenced in a study of T cells in Graves' hyperthyroidism and ophthalmopathy. The source material, RNA transcripts, was used to amplify TCR beta CDR3 regions. HTBI primers were employed in a first-round RT-PCR of the TCR CDR3. Each CDR3 protein is one row after TCRdb ran MiXCR on the multiplex PCR reads. This sample has hundreds of thousands of distinct CDR3 sequences, with approximately 14% found just once. Sequencing was carried out using blood. The source of these receptors is a woman aged 18 to 35 with Graves' hyperthyroidism.

This clonotype was observed many times. The chain combines TRBV11-2 with TRBJ2-1; D is uncertain. The germline gives CDR1 SGHAT, CDR2 FQNNGV. Trimming pared 2 bases from V and 9 bases from J, leaving 8 bases between. This CDR3 is 12 amino acids long. CDR3 loop: CASSLWLVEQFF. DNA of the CDR3: TGTGCCAGCAGCTTATGGTTAGTTGAGCAGTTCTTC.

The chain employs TRBV19 and TRBJ2-3; D is ambiguous. The CDR3 sequence is 15 residues long. Trimming took 6 bases from V and 0 from J, leaving 13 bases between them. Germline values: CDR1 LNHDA, CDR2 SQIVND (reference sequence). CDR3 sequence: CASRGRMLSTDTQYF. The CDR3 coding sequence is TGTGCCAGTAGAGGGCGTATGTTGAGCACAGATACGCAGTATTTT.

This clonotype occurred many times. The chain has TRBV11-1 and TRBJ2-1; no firm D call. Trimming left V 1 base short and J 6 bases short, with 7 bases between. In germline, CDR1 is SGHAT, CDR2 FQDESV (reference sequence). The CDR3 is 13 residues long. The CDR3 spells CASSLETGNEQFF. DNA of the CDR3: TGTGCCAGCAGCTTAGAGACGGGCAATGAGCAGTTCTTC.

The rearrangement uses TRBV24-1 and TRBJ2-3; D not resolved. There are 14 residues in the CDR3. V shed 3 bases and J shed 6 bases, with 12 bases lying between them. CDR1 KGHDR and CDR2 SFDVKD come from the germline V gene. CDR3 DNA sequence: TGTGCCACCAGTGATCCCTACGACCCGGATACGCAGTATTTT. It is translated as CATSDPYDPDTQYF.

This clonotype was counted only a few times. V and J are TRBV7-3 and TRBJ2-1, with 12 bases matching TRBD2. This CDR3 contains 13 residues. Unmatched junction bases numbered 5, after V lost 5 bases and J lost 12 bases. The germline CDR1 and CDR2 sequences are SGHTA and FQGTGA. CDR3 DNA sequence: TGTGCCAGCAGCCTAGCGGGAGGGCCTGGGCAGTTCTTC. Translated: CASSLAGGPGQFF.

The table lists this clonotype with a few counts. V is TRBV9 and J is TRBJ2-5; D unresolved. This CDR3 is built from 14 residues. Germline V gene sequence: CDR1 SGDLS, CDR2 YYNGEE. V lost 3 bases and J lost 5, with 14 bases in between. In DNA, the CDR3 is TGTGCCAGCAGCGCCCTCGGAAGTAGTGAGACCCAGTACTTC. Amino acids: CASSALGSSETQYF.

This clonotype was seen many times. The genes are TRBV20-1 and TRBJ2-7; 12 nucleotides match TRBD2. This CDR3 has 14 residues. Germline CDR1 and CDR2: DFQATT and SNEGSKA (reference sequence). J gave up 4 bases and V 6 bases, and 7 bases lay outside the gene matches. CDR3 protein: CSATTSGSVYEQYF. CDR3 bases: TGCAGTGCAACGACTAGCGGGAGCGTTTACGAGCAGTACTTC.

The V and J genes are TRBV5-6 and TRBJ1-2; possible D gene TRBD1, 6 bases. The ends were cut back, 7 bases at V and 5 bases at J, with 18 bases in the middle. Germline CDR1 and CDR2: SGHDT and YYEEEE. The CDR3 has 14 amino acids. The CDR3: CASRAGGGGYGYTF. For the CDR3, the DNA is TGTGCCAGCCGCGCGGGGGGCGGAGGGTATGGCTACACCTTC.

In its sample, this clonotype was seen many times. V usage is TRBV11-3 and J usage is TRBJ1-1; TRBD1 agrees at 9 bases. Per germline, CDR1 SGHNT and CDR2 YENEEA. V gave up 5 bases and J gave up 4 bases; unmatched junction bases: 8. CDR3 size: 15 residues. Here the CDR3 reads CASSLGTGRGTEAFF. For the CDR3, the DNA is TGTGCCAGCAGCCTAGGGACAGGGAGGGGCACTGAAGCTTTCTTT.

This clonotype was picked up many times. The chain joins TRBV20-1 to TRBJ1-2; D uncertain. The V gene's germline CDR1 is DFQATT and CDR2 SNEGSKA (reference sequence). The ends were cut back, 0 bases at V and 8 bases at J, with 16 bases in the middle. The CDR3 is 14 amino acids. CDR3 region: CSARDRPGLEGYTF. The CDR3 DNA follows: TGCAGTGCTAGAGATCGCCCAGGTCTCGAGGGCTACACCTTC.

This clonotype was detected many times. The chain joins TRBV5-5 to TRBJ2-1; TRBD2 aligns across 10 bases. CDR1 and CDR2 from the germline V gene are SGHKS and YYEKEE (reference sequence). V was pared by 6 bases and J by 3 bases, with 3 bases of the junction left unmatched. This CDR3 has 14 residues. DNA of the CDR3: TGTGCCAGCATCCGGACTAGCGGCTACAATGAGCAGTTCTTC. The encoded protein is CASIRTSGYNEQFF.

A remark on this clonotype: Mismatch with germline at one junction end may stem from a read error. The V call is TRBV5-1, the J call TRBJ1-5; no reliable D call. The germline CDR1 and CDR2 sequences are SGHRS and YFSETQ. CDR3 size: 15 residues. The CDR3 sequence: CASSLGVGSNQPRHF. As DNA, the CDR3 is TGCGCCAGCAGCTTGGGGGTCGGTAGCAATCAGCCCCGGCATTTT.

This clonotype was recorded many times. This rearrangement joins TRBV20-1 to TRBJ2-1; perhaps D is TRBD1 or TRBD2 (5 bases each). The V and J ends lost 3 bases and 0 bases respectively, with 15 bases between them. CDR1 is DFQATT and CDR2 is SNEGSKA in the germline V gene (reference sequence). The CDR3 has 16 residues. The CDR3 DNA reads as TGCAGTGCTAGCCCACGGGGCGGCCGCTCCTACAATGAGCAGTTCTTC. Translating gives CSASPRGGRSYNEQFF.

This clonotype came up many times. The junction departs from germline at one end; a sequencing error may be responsible. This chain joins TRBV24-1 and TRBJ1-2; D ambiguous. The CDR3 is made up of 11 amino acids. CDR1 and CDR2 (germline): KGHDR, SFDVKD. The CDR3 loop reads CATSEGSRLHF. CDR3 sequence (DNA): TGTGCCACCAGTGAGGGGTCCAGGCTACACTTC.

As regards this clonotype: This may be a read error, as it is one base from a much larger clone. The chain has TRBV27 and TRBJ2-3; D not resolved. Germline V CDR1 and CDR2: MNHEY, SMNVEV (reference sequence). V lost 5 bases and J 2 bases, leaving 8 bases between the germline ends. The CDR3 sequence is 13 residues long. CDR3 sequence: CASSPYPTDTQYF. CDR3 nucleotides: TGTGCCAGCAGTCCATACCCCACAGATACGCAGTATTTT.

This clonotype was observed at least ten times. The chain uses TRBV2 and TRBJ2-7; D may be TRBD1 (6 bases). The V and J ends lost 5 bases and 0 bases respectively, with 11 bases between them. Looked up from germline, CDR1 is SNHLY and CDR2 is FYNNEI. The CDR3 has 14 residues. The CDR3 nucleotides read TGTGCCAGCAGTTTCCAGGGGAACTCCTACGAGCAGTACTTC. As protein: CASSFQGNSYEQYF.

This clonotype was seen at least ten times. The rearrangement links TRBV7-6 to TRBJ2-7; TRBD2 might be the D (5 bases). Deletions cut 2 bases from V and 2 bases from J, with 10 bases between. This CDR3 is built from 14 residues. Looked up from germline, CDR1 is SGHVS and CDR2 is FNYEAQ. The CDR3 loop reads CASSLKADAYEQYF. DNA of the CDR3: TGTGCCAGCAGCTTAAAAGCGGATGCCTACGAGCAGTACTTC.

Ten or more counts support this clonotype. This chain links TRBV27 with TRBJ1-2; D unclear. Trimming took 5 bases from V and 4 from J, leaving 14 bases between them. This CDR3 region has 14 residues. Germline V CDR1 and CDR2: MNHEY, SMNVEV (reference sequence). CDR3 residues: CASSLTHTPYGYTF. The CDR3 DNA sequence: TGTGCCAGCAGTCTAACACACACCCCCTATGGCTACACCTTC.

This clonotype has a handful of counts. A read error is possible here, since a much larger clone lies one base away. The V gene is TRBV7-2, the J gene TRBJ2-3; D is undetermined. The CDR3 consists of 12 residues. The V gene's germline CDR1 is SGHTA and CDR2 FQGNSA. CDR3 sequence: CASNLASDTQYF. CDR3 nucleotides: TGTGCCAGCAACTTAGCATCAGATACGCAGTATTTT.

This sequence joins TRBV6-1 and TRBJ2-7; 9 bases are shared with TRBD1. The CDR3 covers 13 residues. CDR1 is MNHNS and CDR2 is SASEGT in the germline V gene. The trim removed 7 bases at V and 7 bases at J, leaving 8 bases unmatched. This chain's CDR3 is CASINRGRQEQYF. For the CDR3, the DNA is TGTGCCAGCATCAACAGGGGGCGGCAGGAGCAGTACTTC.

This clonotype was recorded at least ten times. The chain joins TRBV11-3 to TRBJ1-2; TRBD1 matches 8 bases. Germline V gives CDR1 SGHNT, CDR2 YENEEA. The CDR3 is 16 amino acids. J gave up 3 bases and V 1 base, and 7 bases lay outside the gene matches. The CDR3 DNA follows: TGTGCCAGCAGCTTAGGGGTGGACAGGGCCGACTATGGCTACACCTTC. It specifies CASSLGVDRADYGYTF.

This clonotype was seen ten or more times. V is TRBV5-1 and J is TRBJ2-3, with D hard to call. CDR3 length equals 14 residues. The germline V gene encodes CDR1 SGHRS and CDR2 YFSETQ. The ends were cut back, 3 bases at V and 2 bases at J, with 10 bases in the middle. The CDR3 reads CASSSRILTDTQYF. CDR3 in DNA: TGCGCCAGCAGCTCCAGGATTCTCACAGATACGCAGTATTTT.

This clonotype has a count of ten or more. The J gene is TRBJ1-4, the V gene TRBV6-1; 10 nucleotides match TRBD1. V was pared by 6 bases and J by 6 bases, with 10 bases of the junction left unmatched. CDR1 and CDR2 from the germline V gene are MNHNS and SASEGT. The CDR3 runs to 16 residues. The CDR3 here is CASSPTGGTGDEKLFF. The CDR3 DNA sequence: TGTGCCAGCAGCCCCACCGGGGGGACAGGGGATGAAAAACTGTTTTTT.

The gene calls are TRBV5-1 and TRBJ2-1; D remains unclear. The CDR3 contains 14 residues. Per the germline V gene, CDR1 is SGHRS and CDR2 is YFSETQ. Trimming left V 0 bases short and J 4 bases short, with 8 bases between. The DNA of the CDR3 is TGCGCCAGCAGCTTGGAATATATATACAATGAGCAGTTCTTC. It translates to CASSLEYIYNEQFF.

This clonotype appeared many times. This rearrangement joins TRBV27 to TRBJ2-1; TRBD2 matches 7 bases. The CDR3 loop spans 16 amino acids. CDR1 is MNHEY, CDR2 SMNVEV, per germline (reference sequence). The V and J ends lost 2 bases and 4 bases, in that order; junction bases with no gene match: 8. CDR3 coding DNA: TGTGCCAGCAGTTTAAAGGGCGGGAGAGTTTACAATGAGCAGTTCTTC. Translated, it gives CASSLKGGRVYNEQFF.

This chain uses TRBV19 with TRBJ1-5, with no clear D. The CDR3 extends over 13 amino acids. The germline V gene has CDR1 LNHDA and CDR2 SQIVND (reference sequence). With 1 base removed from V and 8 bases from J, the gap between germline ends came to 9 bases. The CDR3 coding sequence is TGTGCCAGTAGTATAGCCCTCTCCAAGCCCCAGCATTTT. Amino acid sequence: CASSIALSKPQHF.